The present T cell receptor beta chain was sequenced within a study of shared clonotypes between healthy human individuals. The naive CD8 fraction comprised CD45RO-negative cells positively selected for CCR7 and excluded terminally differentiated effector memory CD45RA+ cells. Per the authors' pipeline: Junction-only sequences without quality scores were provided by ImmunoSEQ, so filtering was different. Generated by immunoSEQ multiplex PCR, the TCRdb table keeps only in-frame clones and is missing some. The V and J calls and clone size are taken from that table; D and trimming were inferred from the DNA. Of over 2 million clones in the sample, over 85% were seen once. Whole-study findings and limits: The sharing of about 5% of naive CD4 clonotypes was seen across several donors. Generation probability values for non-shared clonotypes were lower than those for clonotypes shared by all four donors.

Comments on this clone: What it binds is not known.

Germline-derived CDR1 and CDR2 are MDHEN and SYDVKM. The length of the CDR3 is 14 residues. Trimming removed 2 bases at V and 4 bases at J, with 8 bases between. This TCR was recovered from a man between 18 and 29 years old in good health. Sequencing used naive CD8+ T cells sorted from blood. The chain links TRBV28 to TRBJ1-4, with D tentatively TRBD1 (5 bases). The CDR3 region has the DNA TGTGCCAGCAGTTTACGGGGCCATAATGAAAAACTGTTTTTT. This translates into CASSLRGHNEKLFF. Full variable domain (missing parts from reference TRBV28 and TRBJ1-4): DVKVTQSSRYLVKRTGEKVFLECVQDMDHENMFWYRQDPGLGLRLIYFSYDVKMKEKGDIPEGYSVSREKKERFSLILESASTNQTSMYLCASSLRGHNEKLFFGSGTQLSVL.